Below, 20 T cell receptor beta chains from the same sample are listed, as sequenced in a study of CD8+ T cells in alopecia areata. Investigators isolated RNA and reverse transcribed it into cDNA to act as the sequencing template. Only in-frame clones appear in the TCRdb table, and some are missing; sequencing was by immunoSEQ multiplex PCR. The table has hundreds of thousands of clones, about three fifths seen once. Treatment given: oral pan-JAK inhibitor, 5-10 mg twice daily. The input for sequencing was CD4+ T cells sorted from blood, taken at roughly week 53, from a patient treated with tofacitinib. All receptors derive from a human donor with alopecia areata.

The V call is TRBV6-5, the J call TRBJ1-6, with a possible D match to TRBD1 (6 bases). Trimming took off 7 bases at V and 8 bases at J, with 15 bases between the two ends. Per the germline V gene, CDR1 is MNHEY and CDR2 is SVGAGI. The CDR3 contains 14 residues. CDR3: CASNNPQGHSPLHF. The CDR3 region has the DNA TGTGCCAGCAATAACCCGCAGGGGCATTCACCCCTCCACTTT.

The V gene is TRBV11-2, the J gene TRBJ1-1; D unresolved. From germline, CDR1 is SGHAT and CDR2 FQNNGV. The V end lost 2 bases, the J end lost 2 bases, and 6 bases lay between the germline ends. This CDR3 comprises 13 residues. CDR3 nucleotide sequence: TGTGCCAGCAGCTTAATCCTCAACACTGAAGCTTTCTTT. Its translation: CASSLILNTEAFF. Looking up the rest from reference TRBV11-2 and TRBJ1-1 gives the full variable domain: EAGVAQSPRYKIIEKRQSVAFWCNPISGHATLYWYQQILGQGPKLLIQFQNNGVVDDSQLPKDRFSAERLKGVDSTLKIQPAKLEDSAVYLCASSLILNTEAFFGQGTRLTVV.

The rearrangement links TRBV5-1 to TRBJ2-3; TRBD1 aligns across 7 bases. This CDR3 has 14 residues. Per germline, CDR1 SGHRS and CDR2 YFSETQ. V was clipped by 0 bases and J by 5 bases; unmatched bases: 3. The chain's CDR3 is CASSLGTGGDTQYF. CDR3 nucleotides: TGCGCCAGCAGCTTGGGGACAGGCGGAGATACGCAGTATTTT. Supplemented by reference TRBV5-1 and TRBJ2-3, the full variable domain reads KAGVTQTPRYLIKTRGQQVTLSCSPISGHRSVSWYQQTPGQGLQFLFEYFSETQRNKGNFPGRFSGRQFSNSRSEMNVSTLELGDSALYLCASSLGTGGDTQYFGPGTRLTVL.

This rearrangement joins TRBV29-1 to TRBJ2-7, with 7 nucleotides matching TRBD1. V was pared by 7 bases and J by 1 base, with 4 bases of the junction left unmatched. The CDR3 is made up of 12 amino acids. CDR1 SQVTM and CDR2 ANQGSEA come from the germline V gene. The DNA for the CDR3 is TGCAGCGGAAGGACAGGATCCTACGAGCAGTACTTC. This sequence encodes CSGRTGSYEQYF.

The chain uses TRBV11-2 and TRBJ2-1; D unresolved. Germline V gives CDR1 SGHAT, CDR2 FQNNGV. V shed 5 bases and J shed 4 bases, with 9 bases lying between them. The CDR3 runs 13 residues. CDR3 in DNA: TGTGCCAGCAGCACCGGTACTTACAATGAGCAGTTCTTC. Its protein product is CASSTGTYNEQFF.

Remarks on this clone: Since a far larger clone is one base different, this is likely a read error. The identical CDR3 is also encoded by other nucleotide sequences in the sample. V and J are TRBV30 and TRBJ1-6, with D hard to call. Trimming stripped 4 bases from V and 6 bases from J, with 7 bases between. Germline CDR1 GTSNPN, CDR2 SVGIG (reference sequence). The CDR3 consists of 12 residues. CDR3 coding DNA: TGTGCCTGGACTCTTGCTAATTCACCCCTCCACTTT. It codes for CAWTLANSPLHF.

The chain is built from TRBV30 and TRBJ1-3; tentatively, D is TRBD1 (5 bases). In germline, CDR1 is GTSNPN, CDR2 SVGIG (reference sequence). The CDR3 covers 15 residues. Deletions cut 2 bases from V and 0 bases from J, with 11 bases between. CDR3 in DNA: TGTGCCTGGAGTCGCAGGGCGAGCTCTGGAAACACCATATATTTT. It codes for CAWSRRASSGNTIYF.

This chain connects TRBV18 to TRBJ1-1; no definite D call. The CDR3 covers 13 residues. Germline CDR1 reads KGHSH; CDR2 reads LQKENI. V was clipped by 3 bases and J by 1 base, with 6 bases between them. The CDR3 protein is CASSPTPNTEAFF. The DNA of the CDR3 is TGTGCCAGCTCACCGACACCGAACACTGAAGCTTTCTTT.

This clone was detected once. This chain connects TRBV5-1 to TRBJ2-1; maybe TRBD1 (6 bases). This CDR3 is 14 amino acids long. CDR1 and CDR2 from the germline V gene are SGHRS and YFSETQ. Deletions cut 4 bases from V and 10 bases from J, with 18 bases between. The CDR3 spells CASSLETGFGEQFF. In nucleotides, the CDR3 is TGCGCCAGCAGCCTCGAAACAGGGTTCGGGGAGCAGTTCTTC.

This chain joins TRBV27 and TRBJ2-5; D gene ambiguous. The V gene lost 2 bases and the J gene lost 7 bases, with 8 bases spanning the gap. The germline CDR1 and CDR2 sequences are MNHEY and SMNVEV (reference sequence). The CDR3 contains 12 residues. CDR3 in DNA: TGTGCCAGCAGTTTAAAGGAAGGGACCCAGTACTTC. This encodes CASSLKEGTQYF.

The CDR3 nucleotides read TGTGCCAGCAGACAGGGGGACTATGGCAATCAGCCCCAGCATTTT. The encoded protein is CASRQGDYGNQPQHF. The chain links TRBV27 to TRBJ1-5; 8 bases align to TRBD1. The CDR3 runs 15 residues. J lost 2 bases, V lost 6 bases, and 6 bases had no gene match. Looked up from germline, CDR1 is MNHEY and CDR2 is SMNVEV (reference sequence).

The rearrangement uses TRBV29-1 and TRBJ2-5; D gene ambiguous. CDR1 SQVTM and CDR2 ANQGSEA come from the germline V gene. The CDR3 sequence is 11 residues long. V dropped 0 bases and J dropped 5 bases, with 4 bases sitting between them. CDR3 DNA sequence: TGCAGCGTTGAAGAATGGGAGACCCAGTACTTC. This sequence encodes CSVEEWETQYF.

This chain connects TRBV27 to TRBJ1-1, with 12 nucleotides matching TRBD1. The V segment lost 4 bases and the J segment 1 base; nucleotides outside the gene matches: 10. This CDR3 contains 18 residues. Germline CDR1 MNHEY, CDR2 SMNVEV (reference sequence). The CDR3 DNA reads TGTGCCAGCAGTTGGGACCGGGACAGGGGGCGCGGGAACACTGAAGCTTTCTTT. Its translation is CASSWDRDRGRGNTEAFF.

This clone showed up just a few times. This chain links TRBV29-1 with TRBJ2-3; 10 bases fit TRBD2. J gave up 10 bases and V 2 bases, and 9 bases lay outside the gene matches. The CDR3 loop spans 14 amino acids. Germline lookup yields CDR1 SQVTM and CDR2 ANQGSEA. In DNA form, the CDR3 reads TGCAGCGTTGAACTAGCGGGGGCCAGTTCCGCGCAGTATTTT. Its translation: CSVELAGASSAQYF.

This clone was seen a few times. This chain links TRBV29-1 with TRBJ2-7; D unclear. Germline-derived CDR1 and CDR2 are SQVTM and ANQGSEA. Trimming left V 4 bases short and J 3 bases short, with 4 bases between. The CDR3 extends over 10 amino acids. CDR3 amino acids: CSVVVYEQYF. CDR3 nucleotide sequence: TGCAGCGTTGTAGTCTACGAGCAGTACTTC.

The chain couples TRBV9 to TRBJ2-1, with a weak D call TRBD2 (5 bases). Germline values: CDR1 SGDLS, CDR2 YYNGEE. Trimming shortened V by 0 bases and J by 9 bases, and 10 bases separated the two germline ends. The CDR3 runs 13 residues. CDR3 coding DNA: TGTGCCAGCAGCGTAGTCGGGGAAGGTGAGCAGTTCTTC. Protein sequence: CASSVVGEGEQFF.

The chain joins TRBV5-1 to TRBJ2-5; D call uncertain. The CDR3 runs 14 residues. Germline CDR1 and CDR2: SGHRS and YFSETQ. Deletions cut 0 bases from V and 1 base from J, with 7 bases between. CDR3 sequence: CASSLVFSQETQYF. CDR3 nucleotides: TGCGCCAGCAGCTTGGTGTTCAGCCAAGAGACCCAGTACTTC.

This clone was seen just once. The chain is built from TRBV7-8 and TRBJ1-2; possibly TRBD1 for D (5 bases). V lost 4 bases and J lost 3, with 15 bases in between. Per the germline V gene, CDR1 is SGHVS and CDR2 is FQNEAQ. The CDR3 has 15 amino acids. This chain's CDR3 is CASSWGTAGHYGYTF. CDR3 nucleotide sequence: TGTGCCAGCAGCTGGGGGACGGCTGGACACTATGGCTACACCTTC.

The chain links TRBV7-9 to TRBJ1-4; TRBD1 aligns across 8 bases. This CDR3 has 14 residues. V was pared by 6 bases and J by 7 bases, with 7 bases of the junction left unmatched. The germline gives CDR1 SEHNR, CDR2 FQNEAQ (reference sequence). The CDR3 DNA sequence: TGTGCCAGCAGTCACGGACAGGGAGGTGAAAAACTGTTTTTT. As protein: CASSHGQGGEKLFF.

This clone was picked up a small number of times. This chain joins TRBV29-1 and TRBJ2-1; TRBD2 aligns across 10 bases. This CDR3 contains 16 residues. V gave up 0 bases and J gave up 3 bases; unmatched junction bases: 5. Germline loops: CDR1 SQVTM, CDR2 ANQGSEA. Here the CDR3 DNA reads TGCAGCGTTGAAGATTCGACTAGCGGGTACTACAATGAGCAGTTCTTC. Translating gives CSVEDSTSGYYNEQFF.